This record covers a single T cell receptor (beta chain). Trimming took off 7 bases at V and 3 bases at J, with 16 bases between the two ends. Germline V gene lookup returns CDR1 SNHLY and CDR2 FYNNEI. The CDR3 covers 15 residues. Produced via immunoSEQ multiplex PCR; TCRdb's table is partial and in-frame only. The table records 110,000 to 150,000 clones, 86% of them present only once. This sample stems from a study of blood T cell repertoires in COVID-19. Study-wide background: Sources were T cells, B-cell-depleted T cells, or PBMCs; the material itself was cDNA or gDNA.

The rearrangement uses TRBV2 and TRBJ1-3; no reliable D call. Sequenced input: PBMCs or T cells enriched from blood (not recorded which). The sequence came from a middle-aged man who had recovered from COVID-19. CDR3 in DNA: TGTGCCAGCATAGAGGGAGGGTTTTATGGAAACACCATATATTTT. This translates into CASIEGGFYGNTIYF.